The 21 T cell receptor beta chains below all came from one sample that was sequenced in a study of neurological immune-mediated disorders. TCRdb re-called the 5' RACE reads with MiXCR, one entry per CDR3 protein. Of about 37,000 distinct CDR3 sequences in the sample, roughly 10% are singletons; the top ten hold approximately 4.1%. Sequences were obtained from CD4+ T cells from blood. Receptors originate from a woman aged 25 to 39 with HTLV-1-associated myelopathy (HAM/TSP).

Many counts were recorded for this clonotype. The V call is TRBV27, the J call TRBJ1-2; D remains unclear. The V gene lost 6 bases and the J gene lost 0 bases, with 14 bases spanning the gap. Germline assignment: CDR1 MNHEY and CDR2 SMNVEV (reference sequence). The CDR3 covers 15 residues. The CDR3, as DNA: TGTGCCAGCAGGGCCGACGGGATAGCTAACTATGGCTACACCTTC. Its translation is CASRADGIANYGYTF.

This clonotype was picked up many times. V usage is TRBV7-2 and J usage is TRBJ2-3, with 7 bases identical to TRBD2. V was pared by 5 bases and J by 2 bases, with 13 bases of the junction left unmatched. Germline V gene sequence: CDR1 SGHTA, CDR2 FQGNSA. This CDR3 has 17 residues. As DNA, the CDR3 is TGTGCCAGCAGCCCCCCGGGGCGGGGGACCGCCACAGATACGCAGTATTTT. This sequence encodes CASSPPGRGTATDTQYF.

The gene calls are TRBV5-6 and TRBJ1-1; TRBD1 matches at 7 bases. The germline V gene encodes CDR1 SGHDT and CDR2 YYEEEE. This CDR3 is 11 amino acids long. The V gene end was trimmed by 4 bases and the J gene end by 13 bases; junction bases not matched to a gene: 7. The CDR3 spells CASSLGQEDFF. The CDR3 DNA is TGTGCCAGCAGCCTTGGACAGGAGGATTTCTTT.

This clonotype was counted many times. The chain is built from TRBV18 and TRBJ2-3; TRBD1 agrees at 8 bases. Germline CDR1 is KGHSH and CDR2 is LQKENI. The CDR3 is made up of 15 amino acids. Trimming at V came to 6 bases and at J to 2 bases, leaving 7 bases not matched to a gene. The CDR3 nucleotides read TGTGCCAGCTCCACGAGACAGGGGATCACAGATACGCAGTATTTT. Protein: CASSTRQGITDTQYF.

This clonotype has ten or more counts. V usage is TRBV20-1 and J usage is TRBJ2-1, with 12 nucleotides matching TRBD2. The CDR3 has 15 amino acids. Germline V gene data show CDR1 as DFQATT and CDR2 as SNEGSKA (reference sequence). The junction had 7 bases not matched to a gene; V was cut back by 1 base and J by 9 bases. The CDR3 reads CSARGASGGAGEQFF. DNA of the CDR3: TGCAGTGCTAGAGGGGCTAGCGGGGGGGCCGGTGAGCAGTTCTTC.

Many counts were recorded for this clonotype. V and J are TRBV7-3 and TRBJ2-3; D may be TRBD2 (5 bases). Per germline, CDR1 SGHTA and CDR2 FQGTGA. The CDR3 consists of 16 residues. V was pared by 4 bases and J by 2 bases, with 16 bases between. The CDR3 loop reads CASSSGVDSTTDTQYF. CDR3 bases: TGTGCCAGCAGCTCGGGCGTGGACTCCACCACAGATACGCAGTATTTT.

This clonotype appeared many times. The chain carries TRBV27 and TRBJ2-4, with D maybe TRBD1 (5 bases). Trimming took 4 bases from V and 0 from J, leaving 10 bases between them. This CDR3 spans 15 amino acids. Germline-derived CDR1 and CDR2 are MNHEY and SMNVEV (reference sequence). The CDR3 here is CASSSLGLAKNIQYF. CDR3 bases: TGTGCCAGCAGTTCCCTGGGGCTAGCCAAAAACATTCAGTACTTC.

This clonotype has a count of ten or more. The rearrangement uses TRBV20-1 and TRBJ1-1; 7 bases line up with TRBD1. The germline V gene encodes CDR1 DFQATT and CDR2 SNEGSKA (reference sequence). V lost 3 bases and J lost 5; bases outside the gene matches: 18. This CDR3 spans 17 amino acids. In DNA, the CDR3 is TGCAGTGCTAGTAGTTCAGGGACAGTAATTCGGGGAACTGAAGCTTTCTTT. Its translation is CSASSSGTVIRGTEAFF.

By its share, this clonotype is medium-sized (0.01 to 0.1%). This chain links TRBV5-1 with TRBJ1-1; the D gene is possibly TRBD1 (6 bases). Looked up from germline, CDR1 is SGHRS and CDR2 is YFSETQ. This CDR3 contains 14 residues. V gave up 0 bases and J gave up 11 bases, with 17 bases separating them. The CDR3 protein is CASSLAVGASYAFF. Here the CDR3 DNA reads TGCGCCAGCAGCTTGGCCGTGGGGGCATCGTATGCTTTCTTT.

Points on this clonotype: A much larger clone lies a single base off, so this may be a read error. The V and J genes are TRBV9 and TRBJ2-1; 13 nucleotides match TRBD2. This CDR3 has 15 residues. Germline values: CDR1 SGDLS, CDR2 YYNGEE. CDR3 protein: CVSSDTSGGANEQFF. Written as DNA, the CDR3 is TGTGTCAGCAGCGATACTAGCGGGGGGGCGAATGAGCAGTTCTTC.

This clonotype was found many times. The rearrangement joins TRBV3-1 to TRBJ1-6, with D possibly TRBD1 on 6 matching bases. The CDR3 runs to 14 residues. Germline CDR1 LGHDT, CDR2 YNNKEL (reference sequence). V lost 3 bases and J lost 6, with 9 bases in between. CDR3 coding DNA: TGTGCCAGCAGCCAGGCCAGGGGTAATTCACCCCTCCACTTT. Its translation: CASSQARGNSPLHF.

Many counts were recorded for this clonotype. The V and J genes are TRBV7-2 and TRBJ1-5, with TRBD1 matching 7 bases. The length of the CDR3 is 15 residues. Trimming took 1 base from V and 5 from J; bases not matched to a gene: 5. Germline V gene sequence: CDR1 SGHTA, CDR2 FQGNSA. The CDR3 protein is CASSLVTGADQPQHF. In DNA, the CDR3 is TGTGCCAGCAGCTTAGTCACAGGGGCAGATCAGCCCCAGCATTTT.

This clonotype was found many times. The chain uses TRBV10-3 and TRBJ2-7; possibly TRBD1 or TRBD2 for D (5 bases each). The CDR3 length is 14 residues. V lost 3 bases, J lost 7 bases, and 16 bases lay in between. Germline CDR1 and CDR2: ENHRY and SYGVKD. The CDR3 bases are TGTGCCATCAGTGAAGAGGGGCCCCGGGGAGAGCAGTACTTC. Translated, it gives CAISEEGPRGEQYF.

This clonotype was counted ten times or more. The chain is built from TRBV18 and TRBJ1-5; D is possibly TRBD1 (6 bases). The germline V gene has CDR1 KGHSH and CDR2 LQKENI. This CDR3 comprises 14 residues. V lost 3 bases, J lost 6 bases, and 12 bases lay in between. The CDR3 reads CASSPQQGVQPQHF. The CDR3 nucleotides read TGTGCCAGCTCACCCCAACAGGGTGTTCAGCCCCAGCATTTT. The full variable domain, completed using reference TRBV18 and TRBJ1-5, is NAGVMQNPRHLVRRRGQEARLRCSPMKGHSHVYWYRQLPEEGLKFMVYLQKENIIDESGMPKERFSAEFPKEGPSILRIQQVVRGDSAAYFCASSPQQGVQPQHFGDGTRLSIL.

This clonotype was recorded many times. CDR3 nucleotide sequence: TGTGCCAGCAGCCTCACCCATAGCAATCAGCCCCAGCATTTT. Its translation is CASSLTHSNQPQHF. V is TRBV7-2 and J is TRBJ1-5; D call uncertain. This CDR3 has 14 amino acids. Germline-derived CDR1 and CDR2 are SGHTA and FQGNSA. V dropped 5 bases and J dropped 0 bases, with 8 bases sitting between them.

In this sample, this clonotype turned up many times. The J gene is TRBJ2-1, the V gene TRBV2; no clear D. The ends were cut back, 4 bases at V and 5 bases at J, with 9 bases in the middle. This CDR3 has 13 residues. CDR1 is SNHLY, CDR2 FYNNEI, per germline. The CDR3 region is CASSVRPDNEQFF. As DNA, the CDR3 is TGTGCCAGCAGTGTTAGGCCGGACAATGAGCAGTTCTTC.

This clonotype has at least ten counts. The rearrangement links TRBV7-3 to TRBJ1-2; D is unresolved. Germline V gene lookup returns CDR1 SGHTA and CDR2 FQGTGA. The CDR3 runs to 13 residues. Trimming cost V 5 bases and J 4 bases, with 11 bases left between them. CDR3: CASSPDGIYGYTF. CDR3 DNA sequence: TGTGCCAGCAGCCCGGACGGAATCTATGGCTACACCTTC.

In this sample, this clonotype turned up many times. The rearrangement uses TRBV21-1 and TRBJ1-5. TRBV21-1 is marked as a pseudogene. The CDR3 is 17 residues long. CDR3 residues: CASSKGKRTLPNQPQHF. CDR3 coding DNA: TGTGCCAGCAGCAAAGGGAAAAGGACACTCCCTAATCAGCCCCAGCATTTT.

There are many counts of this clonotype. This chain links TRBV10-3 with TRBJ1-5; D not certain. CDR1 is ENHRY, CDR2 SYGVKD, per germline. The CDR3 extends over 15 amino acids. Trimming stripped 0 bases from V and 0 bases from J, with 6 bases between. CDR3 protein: CAISESKFSNQPQHF. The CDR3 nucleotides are TGTGCCATCAGTGAGTCGAAATTTAGCAATCAGCCCCAGCATTTT.

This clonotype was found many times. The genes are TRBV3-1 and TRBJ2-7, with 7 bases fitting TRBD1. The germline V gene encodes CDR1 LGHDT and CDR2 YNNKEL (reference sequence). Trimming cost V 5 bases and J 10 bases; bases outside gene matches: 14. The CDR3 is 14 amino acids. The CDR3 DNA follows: TGTGCCAGCAGCTTACGGGACAGACTGTACGGTCAGTACTTC. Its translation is CASSLRDRLYGQYF.

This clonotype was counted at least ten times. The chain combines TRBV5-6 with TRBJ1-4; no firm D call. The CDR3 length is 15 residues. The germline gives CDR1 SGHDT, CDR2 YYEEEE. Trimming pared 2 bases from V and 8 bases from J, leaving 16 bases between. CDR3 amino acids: CASSFRSLGSEKLFF. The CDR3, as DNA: TGTGCCAGCAGCTTTAGATCATTGGGATCAGAAAAACTGTTTTTT.